Shown below are 11 T cell receptor beta chains from a single sample sequenced in a study of blood T cell repertoires in COVID-19. Repertoires were generated with immunoSEQ multiplex PCR, while TCRdb's copy carries only in-frame clones and drops some. This sample has about 230,000 clones; 83% occur once, and the top ten carry approximately 7%. The sample was peripheral blood. These receptors came from a woman in her forties or fifties with acute or convalescent COVID-19.

This chain links TRBV6-6 with TRBJ2-1; 9 positions agree with TRBD1. The CDR3 is 14 amino acids. Trimming cost V 7 bases and J 7 bases; bases outside gene matches: 8. Looked up from germline, CDR1 is MNHNY and CDR2 is SVGAGI (reference sequence). The CDR3 reads CASTTGGALNEQFF. CDR3 bases: TGTGCCAGCACCACAGGGGGCGCTTTGAATGAGCAGTTCTTC.

The chain couples TRBV6-5 to TRBJ1-2, with TRBD1 identical over 11 bases. CDR3 length: 13 residues. CDR1 is MNHEY and CDR2 is SVGAGI in the germline V gene. J was trimmed by 5 bases and V by 7 bases; bases with no gene match: 3. The CDR3 bases are TGTGCCAGCACGGGACAGGGGGGATATGGCTACACCTTC. This translates into CASTGQGGYGYTF.

This chain connects TRBV6-1 to TRBJ1-2; D gene ambiguous. The CDR3 is 12 residues long. CDR1 MNHNS and CDR2 SASEGT come from the germline V gene. The V and J ends lost 2 bases and 8 bases respectively, with 9 bases between them. CDR3 protein: CASSELMGGYTF. CDR3 in DNA: TGTGCCAGCAGTGAACTGATGGGCGGCTACACCTTC.

V is TRBV10-3 and J is TRBJ2-7, with TRBD1 matching 9 bases. J was trimmed by 0 bases and V by 4 bases; bases with no gene match: 4. Germline V lookup: CDR1 ENHRY, CDR2 SYGVKD. The CDR3 extends over 15 amino acids. In DNA form, the CDR3 reads TGTGCCATCAGTGGCCCGGGACAGGGCTCCTACGAGCAGTACTTC. It codes for CAISGPGQGSYEQYF.

J is TRBJ1-3 and V is TRBV7-9; 8 positions match TRBD1. V lost 5 bases, J lost 0 bases, and 6 bases stayed unmatched. Germline CDR1 is SEHNR and CDR2 is FQNEAQ (reference sequence). The CDR3 is 16 residues long. The CDR3: CASSRTGGHSGNTIYF. CDR3 in DNA: TGTGCCAGCAGCCGAACAGGGGGTCACTCTGGAAACACCATATATTTT.

The rearrangement links TRBV2 to TRBJ2-2; a weak D match, TRBD1 (5 bases). Germline CDR1 is SNHLY and CDR2 is FYNNEI. This CDR3 region has 16 residues. Trimming took off 3 bases at V and 3 bases at J, with 14 bases between the two ends. The CDR3 sequence is CASSEPRVDYTGELFF. CDR3 nucleotides: TGTGCCAGCAGTGAGCCCAGGGTGGATTACACCGGGGAGCTGTTTTTT.

A few counts support this clone. This rearrangement joins TRBV9 to TRBJ1-2, with TRBD1 identical over 8 bases. This CDR3 region has 15 residues. Germline V gene sequence: CDR1 SGDLS, CDR2 YYNGEE. V shed 4 bases and J 0 bases; nucleotides not matched to a gene: 5. The CDR3, as DNA: TGTGCCAGCAGCTCAGGACAGGGAGCTAACTATGGCTACACCTTC. Amino acid sequence: CASSSGQGANYGYTF.

The V call is TRBV7-2, the J call TRBJ2-2, with a tentative D call TRBD2 (6 bases). CDR1 and CDR2 from the germline V gene are SGHTA and FQGNSA. CDR3 length: 13 amino acids. V was pared by 1 base and J by 13 bases, with 13 bases between. The CDR3 here is CASSLGSGGRLFF. CDR3 nucleotides: TGTGCCAGCAGCTTAGGTAGTGGAGGGCGGCTGTTTTTT.

The chain has TRBV7-3 and TRBJ1-5; D is uncertain. The germline V and J ends were trimmed by 5 bases and 6 bases, with 11 bases remaining between them. Germline lookup yields CDR1 SGHTA and CDR2 FQGTGA. CDR3 size: 13 residues. The CDR3 sequence: CASSPRGGQPQHF. The CDR3 DNA sequence: TGTGCCAGCAGCCCGAGAGGCGGTCAGCCCCAGCATTTT.

This chain uses TRBV7-9 with TRBJ1-4; D possibly corresponds to TRBD1 (6 bases). Trimming left V 3 bases short and J 8 bases short, with 13 bases between. There are 14 residues in the CDR3. Germline values: CDR1 SEHNR, CDR2 FQNEAQ (reference sequence). CDR3 in amino acids: CASSFMGAGEKLFF. The CDR3, as DNA: TGTGCCAGCAGCTTTATGGGGGCTGGCGAAAAACTGTTTTTT.

In its sample, this clone was seen a few times. The chain combines TRBV10-3 with TRBJ1-2; possible D gene TRBD1, 5 bases. CDR1 is ENHRY, CDR2 SYGVKD, per germline. V was pared by 6 bases and J by 2 bases, with 7 bases between. The length of the CDR3 is 12 residues. As DNA, the CDR3 is TGTGCCATCAGCGACAGCAACTATGGCTACACCTTC. It codes for CAISDSNYGYTF.